The T cell receptor (beta chain) under discussion was sequenced for a study of blood T cell repertoires in COVID-19. Study-level background: PBMCs, B-cell-depleted T cells, or T cells were the source of the cDNA or gDNA that made up the material.

Unmatched junction bases numbered 5, after V lost 4 bases and J lost 6 bases. Germline loops: CDR1 SEHNR, CDR2 FQNEAQ (reference sequence). CDR3 length equals 13 residues. The Seattle site enrolled patients during active infection and followed them longitudinally. Original methodology: Reference gene primer amplification gave nucleated cell count estimates. Profiling relied on immunoSEQ multiplex PCR, and the TCRdb table lists in-frame clones only, not all of them. The DNA was the basis for D and trimming; V, J and clone size are from that table. The table shows about 300,000 clones, with about nine tenths occurring only once.

The J gene is TRBJ2-7, the V gene TRBV7-9; 8 bases line up with TRBD1. The origin of this receptor is a woman in her 50s with COVID-19, enrolled during active disease. Sequenced input: peripheral blood. Here the CDR3 DNA reads TGTGCCAGCAGCTCCTCGGACAGGGCCGAGCAGTACTTC. Translating it yields CASSSSDRAEQYF.